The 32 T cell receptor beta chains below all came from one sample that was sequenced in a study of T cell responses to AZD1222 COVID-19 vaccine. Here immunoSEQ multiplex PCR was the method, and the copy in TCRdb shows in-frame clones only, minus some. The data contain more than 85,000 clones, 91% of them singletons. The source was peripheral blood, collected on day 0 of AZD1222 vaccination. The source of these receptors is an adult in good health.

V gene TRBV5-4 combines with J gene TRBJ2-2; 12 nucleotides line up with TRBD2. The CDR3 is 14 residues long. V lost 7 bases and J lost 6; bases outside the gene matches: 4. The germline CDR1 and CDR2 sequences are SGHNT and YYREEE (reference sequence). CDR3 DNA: TGTGCCAGCGGACTAGCGGGAAGGGCCGGGGAGCTGTTTTTT. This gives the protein CASGLAGRAGELFF.

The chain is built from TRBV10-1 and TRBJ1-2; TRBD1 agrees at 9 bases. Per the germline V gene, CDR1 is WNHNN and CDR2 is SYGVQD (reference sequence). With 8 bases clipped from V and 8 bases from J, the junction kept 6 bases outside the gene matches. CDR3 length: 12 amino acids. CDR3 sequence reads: CASWDRAPGYTF. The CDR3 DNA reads TGCGCCAGCTGGGACAGGGCCCCCGGCTACACCTTC.

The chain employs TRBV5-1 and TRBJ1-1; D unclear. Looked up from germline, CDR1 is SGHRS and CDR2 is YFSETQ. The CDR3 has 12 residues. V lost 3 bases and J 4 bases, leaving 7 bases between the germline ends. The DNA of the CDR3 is TGCGCCAGCAGCTCTGGGAGCACTGAAGCTTTCTTT. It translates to CASSSGSTEAFF.

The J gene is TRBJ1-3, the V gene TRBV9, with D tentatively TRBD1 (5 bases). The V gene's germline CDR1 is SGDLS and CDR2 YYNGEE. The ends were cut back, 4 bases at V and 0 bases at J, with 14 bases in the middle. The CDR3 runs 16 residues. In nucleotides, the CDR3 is TGTGCCAGCAGCCATGTTTGGGGGGGCTCTGGAAACACCATATATTTT. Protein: CASSHVWGGSGNTIYF. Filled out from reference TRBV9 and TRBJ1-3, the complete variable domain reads DSGVTQTPKHLITATGQRVTLRCSPRSGDLSVYWYQQSLDQGLQFLIQYYNGEERAKGNILERFSAQQFPDLHSELNLSSLELGDSALYFCASSHVWGGSGNTIYFGEGSWLTVV.

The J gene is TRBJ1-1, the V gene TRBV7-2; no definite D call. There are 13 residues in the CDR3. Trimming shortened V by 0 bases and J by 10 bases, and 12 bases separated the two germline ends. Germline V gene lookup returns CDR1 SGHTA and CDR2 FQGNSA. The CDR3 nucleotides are TGTGCCAGCAGCTTAGCACTTTATGGACGAGCTTTCTTT. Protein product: CASSLALYGRAFF.

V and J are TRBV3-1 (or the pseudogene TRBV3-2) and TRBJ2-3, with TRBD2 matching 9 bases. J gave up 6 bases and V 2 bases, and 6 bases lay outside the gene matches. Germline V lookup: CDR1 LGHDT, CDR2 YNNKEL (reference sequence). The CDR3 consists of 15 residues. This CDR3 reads CASSQLAGGRDTQYF. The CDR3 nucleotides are TGTGCCAGCAGCCAACTTGCGGGAGGGAGGGATACGCAGTATTTT.

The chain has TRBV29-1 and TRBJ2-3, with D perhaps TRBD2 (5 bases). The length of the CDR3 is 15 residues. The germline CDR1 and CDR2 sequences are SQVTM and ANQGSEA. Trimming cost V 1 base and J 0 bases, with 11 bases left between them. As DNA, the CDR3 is TGCAGCGTTGAAGTTCGGAGGTCTAGCACAGATACGCAGTATTTT. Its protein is CSVEVRRSSTDTQYF.

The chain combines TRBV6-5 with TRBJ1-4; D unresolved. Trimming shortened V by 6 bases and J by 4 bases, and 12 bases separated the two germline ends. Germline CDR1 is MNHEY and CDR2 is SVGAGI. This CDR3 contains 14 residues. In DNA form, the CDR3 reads TGTGCCAGCAGCCCGTTGCGGGGTAATGAAAAACTGTTTTTT. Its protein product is CASSPLRGNEKLFF.

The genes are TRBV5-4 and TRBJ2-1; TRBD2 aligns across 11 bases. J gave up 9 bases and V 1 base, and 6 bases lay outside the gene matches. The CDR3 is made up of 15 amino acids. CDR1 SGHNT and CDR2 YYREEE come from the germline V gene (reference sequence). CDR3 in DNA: TGTGCCAGCAGCTTGACTAGCGGGAGTGGCGGTGAGCAGTTCTTC. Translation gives CASSLTSGSGGEQFF.

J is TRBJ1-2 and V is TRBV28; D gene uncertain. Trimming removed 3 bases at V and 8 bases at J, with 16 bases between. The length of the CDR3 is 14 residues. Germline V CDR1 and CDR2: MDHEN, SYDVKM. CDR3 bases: TGTGCCAGCAGTTTGGTTCAGGACCCGAACGGCTACACCTTC. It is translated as CASSLVQDPNGYTF.

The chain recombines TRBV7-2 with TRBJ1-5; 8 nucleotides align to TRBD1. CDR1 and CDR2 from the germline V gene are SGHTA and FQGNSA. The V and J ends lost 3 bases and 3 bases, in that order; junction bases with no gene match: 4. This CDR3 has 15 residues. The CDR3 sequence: CASSLGQAINQPQHF. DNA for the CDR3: TGTGCCAGCAGCTTGGGACAGGCCATCAATCAGCCCCAGCATTTT.

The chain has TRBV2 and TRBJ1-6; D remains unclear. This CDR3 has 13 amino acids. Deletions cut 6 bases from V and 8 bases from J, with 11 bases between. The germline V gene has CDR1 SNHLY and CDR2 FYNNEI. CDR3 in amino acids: CASSLSSHSPLHF. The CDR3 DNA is TGTGCCAGCAGCCTTTCCAGCCATTCACCCCTCCACTTT.

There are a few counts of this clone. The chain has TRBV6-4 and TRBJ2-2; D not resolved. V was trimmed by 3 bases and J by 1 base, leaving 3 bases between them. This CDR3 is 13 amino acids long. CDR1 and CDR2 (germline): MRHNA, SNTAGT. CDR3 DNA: TGTGCCAGCAGTGAGGGGAACACCGGGGAGCTGTTTTTT. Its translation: CASSEGNTGELFF.

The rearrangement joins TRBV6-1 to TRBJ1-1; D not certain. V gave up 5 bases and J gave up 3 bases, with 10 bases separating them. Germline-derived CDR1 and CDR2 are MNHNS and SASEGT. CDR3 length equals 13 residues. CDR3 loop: CASSSARDTEAFF. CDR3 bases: TGTGCCAGCAGTTCGGCCAGAGACACTGAAGCTTTCTTT.

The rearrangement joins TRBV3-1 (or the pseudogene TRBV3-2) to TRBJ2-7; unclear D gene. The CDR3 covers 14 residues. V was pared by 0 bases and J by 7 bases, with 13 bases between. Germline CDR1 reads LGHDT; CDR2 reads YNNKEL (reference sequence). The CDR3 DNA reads TGTGCCAGCAGCCAAGATCGGGTTGCTAGAGAGCAGTACTTC. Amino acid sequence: CASSQDRVAREQYF.

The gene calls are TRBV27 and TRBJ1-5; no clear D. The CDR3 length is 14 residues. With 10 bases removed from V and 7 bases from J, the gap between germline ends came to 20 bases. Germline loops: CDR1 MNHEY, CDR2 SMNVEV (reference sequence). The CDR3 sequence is CATRGPASYQPQHF. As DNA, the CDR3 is TGTGCCACGCGCGGGCCAGCCTCCTACCAGCCCCAGCATTTT.

CDR3 protein: CASSPGQGIAFF. The DNA of the CDR3 is TGTGCCAGCAGTCCGGGACAGGGGATTGCTTTCTTT. The chain links TRBV12-3 or TRBV12-4 to TRBJ1-1; TRBD1 matches at 10 bases. V gave up 5 bases and J gave up 11 bases; unmatched junction bases: 5. The CDR3 has 12 residues.

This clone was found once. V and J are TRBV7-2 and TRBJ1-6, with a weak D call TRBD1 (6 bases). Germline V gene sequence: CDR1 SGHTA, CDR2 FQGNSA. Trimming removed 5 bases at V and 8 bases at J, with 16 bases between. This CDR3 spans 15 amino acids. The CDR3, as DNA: TGTGCCAGCAGCCCCCGGGACATGTGGGATTCACCCCTCCACTTT. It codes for CASSPRDMWDSPLHF.

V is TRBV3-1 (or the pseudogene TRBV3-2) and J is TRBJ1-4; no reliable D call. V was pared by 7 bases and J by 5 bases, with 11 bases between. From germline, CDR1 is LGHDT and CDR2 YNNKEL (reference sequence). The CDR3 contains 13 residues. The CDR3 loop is CASTGRLNEKLFF. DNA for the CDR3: TGTGCCAGCACCGGACGGCTGAATGAAAAACTGTTTTTT.

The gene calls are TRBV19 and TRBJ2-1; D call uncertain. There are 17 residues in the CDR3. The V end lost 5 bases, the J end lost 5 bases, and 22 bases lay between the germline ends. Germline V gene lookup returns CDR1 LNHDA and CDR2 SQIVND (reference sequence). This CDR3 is CASSSTDPLSFHNEQFF. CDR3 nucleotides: TGTGCCAGTAGTTCCACGGACCCCTTAAGTTTCCACAATGAGCAGTTCTTC.

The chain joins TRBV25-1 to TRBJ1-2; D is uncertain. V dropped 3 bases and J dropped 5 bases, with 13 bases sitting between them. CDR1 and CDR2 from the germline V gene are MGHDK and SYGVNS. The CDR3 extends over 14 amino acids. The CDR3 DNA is TGTGCCAGCAGTGACCTCAGGACGAATTATGGCTACACCTTC. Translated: CASSDLRTNYGYTF.

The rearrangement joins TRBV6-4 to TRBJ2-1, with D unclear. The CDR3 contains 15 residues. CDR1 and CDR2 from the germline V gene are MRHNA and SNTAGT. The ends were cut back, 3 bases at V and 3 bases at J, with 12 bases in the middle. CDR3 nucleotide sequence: TGTGCCAGCAGTGATGTACCTGACAACTACAATGAGCAGTTCTTC. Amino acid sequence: CASSDVPDNYNEQFF.

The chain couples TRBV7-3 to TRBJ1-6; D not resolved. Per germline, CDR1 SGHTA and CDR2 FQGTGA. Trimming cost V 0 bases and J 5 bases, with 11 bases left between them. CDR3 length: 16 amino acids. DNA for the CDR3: TGTGCCAGCAGCTTAACTGGCAGGATTGATAATTCACCCCTCCACTTT. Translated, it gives CASSLTGRIDNSPLHF.

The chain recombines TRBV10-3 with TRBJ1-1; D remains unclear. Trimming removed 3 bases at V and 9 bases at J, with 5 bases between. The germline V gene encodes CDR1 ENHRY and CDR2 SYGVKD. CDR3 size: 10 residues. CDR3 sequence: CAISEVKAFF. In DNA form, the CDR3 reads TGTGCCATCAGTGAAGTGAAAGCTTTCTTT.

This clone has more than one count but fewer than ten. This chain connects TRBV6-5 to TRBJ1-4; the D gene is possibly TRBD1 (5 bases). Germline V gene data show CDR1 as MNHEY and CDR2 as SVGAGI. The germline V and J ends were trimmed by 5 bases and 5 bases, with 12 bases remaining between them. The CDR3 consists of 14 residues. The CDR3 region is CASSIDSYNEKLFF. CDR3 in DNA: TGTGCCAGCAGTATCGACAGTTACAATGAAAAACTGTTTTTT.

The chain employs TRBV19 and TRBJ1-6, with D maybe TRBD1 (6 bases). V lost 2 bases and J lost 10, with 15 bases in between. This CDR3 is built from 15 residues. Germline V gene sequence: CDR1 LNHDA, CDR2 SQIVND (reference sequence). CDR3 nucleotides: TGTGCCAGTAGTATAAACGGGCAGGGGAGCTCACCCCTCCACTTT. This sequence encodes CASSINGQGSSPLHF.

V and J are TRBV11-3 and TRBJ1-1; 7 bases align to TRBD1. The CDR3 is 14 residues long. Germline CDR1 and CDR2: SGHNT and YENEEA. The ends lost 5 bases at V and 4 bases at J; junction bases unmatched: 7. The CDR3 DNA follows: TGTGCCAGCAGCCCAGGCGCAGGGGGCACTGAAGCTTTCTTT. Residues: CASSPGAGGTEAFF.

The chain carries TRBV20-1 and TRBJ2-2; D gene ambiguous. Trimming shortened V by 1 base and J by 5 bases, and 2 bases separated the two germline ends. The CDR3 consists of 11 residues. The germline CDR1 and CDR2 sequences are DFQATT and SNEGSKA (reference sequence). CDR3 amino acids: CSARGTGELFF. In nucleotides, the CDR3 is TGCAGTGCTAGAGGTACCGGGGAGCTGTTTTTT.

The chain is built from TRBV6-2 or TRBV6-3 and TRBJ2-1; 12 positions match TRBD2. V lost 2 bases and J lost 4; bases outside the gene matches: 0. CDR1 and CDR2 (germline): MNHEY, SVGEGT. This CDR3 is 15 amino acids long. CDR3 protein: CASSYGLAGYNEQFF. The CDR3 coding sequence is TGTGCCAGCAGTTACGGACTAGCGGGGTACAATGAGCAGTTCTTC.

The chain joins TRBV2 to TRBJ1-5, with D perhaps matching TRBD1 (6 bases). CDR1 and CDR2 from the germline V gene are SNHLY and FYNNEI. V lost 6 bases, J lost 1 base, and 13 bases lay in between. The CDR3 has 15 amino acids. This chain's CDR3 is CASRGHDNSNQPQHF. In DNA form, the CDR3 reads TGTGCCAGCAGGGGACACGACAACAGCAATCAGCCCCAGCATTTT. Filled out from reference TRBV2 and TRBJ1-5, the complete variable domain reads EPEVTQTPSHQVTQMGQEVILRCVPISNHLYFYWYRQILGQKVEFLVSFYNNEISEKSEIFDDQFSVERPDGSNFTLKIRSTKLEDSAMYFCASRGHDNSNQPQHFGDGTRLSIL.

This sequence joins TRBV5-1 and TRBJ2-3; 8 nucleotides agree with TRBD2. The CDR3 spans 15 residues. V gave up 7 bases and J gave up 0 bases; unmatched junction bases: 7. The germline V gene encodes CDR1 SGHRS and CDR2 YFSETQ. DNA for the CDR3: TGCGCCAGCTCTGGGGCTAGCGGGAGCACAGATACGCAGTATTTT. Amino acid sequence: CASSGASGSTDTQYF.

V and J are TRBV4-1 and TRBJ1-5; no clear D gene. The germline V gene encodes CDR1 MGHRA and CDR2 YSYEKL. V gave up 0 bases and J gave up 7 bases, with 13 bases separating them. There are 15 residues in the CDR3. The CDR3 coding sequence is TGCGCCAGCAGCCAAGATGGCCAATTATACCAGCCCCAGCATTTT. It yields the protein CASSQDGQLYQPQHF.